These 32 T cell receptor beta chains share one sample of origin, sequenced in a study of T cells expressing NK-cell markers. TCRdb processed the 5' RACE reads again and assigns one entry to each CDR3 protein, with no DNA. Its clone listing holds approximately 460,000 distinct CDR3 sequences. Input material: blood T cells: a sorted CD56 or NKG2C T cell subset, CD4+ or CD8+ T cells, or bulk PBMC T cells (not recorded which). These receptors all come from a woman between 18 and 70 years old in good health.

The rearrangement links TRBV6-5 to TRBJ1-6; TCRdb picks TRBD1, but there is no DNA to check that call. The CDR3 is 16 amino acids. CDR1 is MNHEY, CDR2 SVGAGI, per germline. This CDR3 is CASSYGRQARTSPLHF.

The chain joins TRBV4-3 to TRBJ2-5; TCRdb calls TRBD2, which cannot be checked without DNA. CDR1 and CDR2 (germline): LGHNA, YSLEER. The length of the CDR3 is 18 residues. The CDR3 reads CASSQDGTSGGTRETQYF.

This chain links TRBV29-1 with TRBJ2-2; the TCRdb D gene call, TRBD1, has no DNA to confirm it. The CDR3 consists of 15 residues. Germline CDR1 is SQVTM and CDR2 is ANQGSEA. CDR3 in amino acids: CSVVLGRAGTGELFF.

The chain's CDR3 is CASSPTRNHDGYTF. The rearrangement uses TRBV5-4 and TRBJ1-2; TCRdb lists TRBD1, though no DNA is available to test this call. This CDR3 region has 14 residues. Germline V gene lookup returns CDR1 SGHNT and CDR2 YYREEE (reference sequence).

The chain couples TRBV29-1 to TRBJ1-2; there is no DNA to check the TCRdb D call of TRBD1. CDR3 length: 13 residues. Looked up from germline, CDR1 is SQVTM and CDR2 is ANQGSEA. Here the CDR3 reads CSAAPGAVYGYTF.

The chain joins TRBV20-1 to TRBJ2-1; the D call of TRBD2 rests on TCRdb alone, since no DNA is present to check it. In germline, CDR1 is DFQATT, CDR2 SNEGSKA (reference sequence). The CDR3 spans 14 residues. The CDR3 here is CSASEAASYNEQFF.

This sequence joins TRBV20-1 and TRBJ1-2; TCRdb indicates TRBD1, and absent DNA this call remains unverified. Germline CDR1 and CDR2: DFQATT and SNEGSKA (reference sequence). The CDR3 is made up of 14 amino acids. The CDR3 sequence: CSANGQGRGYGYTF.

CDR3: CASSFLGGPTEAFF. V is TRBV12-3 or TRBV12-4 and J is TRBJ1-1; the TCRdb call, TRBD1, lacks DNA for checking. This CDR3 spans 14 amino acids.

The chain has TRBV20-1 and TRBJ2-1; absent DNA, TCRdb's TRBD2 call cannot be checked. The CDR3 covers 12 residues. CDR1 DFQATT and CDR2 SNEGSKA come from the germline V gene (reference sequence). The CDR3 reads CSARDAGIAQFF.

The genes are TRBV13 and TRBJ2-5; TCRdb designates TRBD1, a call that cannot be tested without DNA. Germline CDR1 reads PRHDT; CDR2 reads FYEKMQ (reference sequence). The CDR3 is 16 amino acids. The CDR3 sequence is CASSPNPRGLYETQYF.

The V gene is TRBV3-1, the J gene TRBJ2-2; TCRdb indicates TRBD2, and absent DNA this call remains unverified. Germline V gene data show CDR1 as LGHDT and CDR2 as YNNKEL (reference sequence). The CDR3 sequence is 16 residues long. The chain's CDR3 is CASSQDRLAGTGELFF.

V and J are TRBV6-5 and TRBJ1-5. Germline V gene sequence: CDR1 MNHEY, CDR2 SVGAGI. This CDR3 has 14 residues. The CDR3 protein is CASSYSQGGQPQHF.

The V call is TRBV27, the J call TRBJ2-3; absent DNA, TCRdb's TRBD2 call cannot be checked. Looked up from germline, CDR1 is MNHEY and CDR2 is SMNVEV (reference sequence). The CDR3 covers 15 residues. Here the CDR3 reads CASSLRGLTTDTQYF.

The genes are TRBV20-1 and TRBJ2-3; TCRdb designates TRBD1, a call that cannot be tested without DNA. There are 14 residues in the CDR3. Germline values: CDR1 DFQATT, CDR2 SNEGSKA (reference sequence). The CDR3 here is CSALDRGAGDTQYF.

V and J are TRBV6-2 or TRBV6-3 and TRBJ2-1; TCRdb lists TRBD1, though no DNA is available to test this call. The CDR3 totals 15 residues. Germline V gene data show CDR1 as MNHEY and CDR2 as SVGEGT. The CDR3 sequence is CASYKAGRGRNEQFF.

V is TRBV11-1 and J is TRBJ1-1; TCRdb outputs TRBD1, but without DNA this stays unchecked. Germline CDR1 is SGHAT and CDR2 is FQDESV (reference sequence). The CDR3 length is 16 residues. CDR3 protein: CASSRRTAGANTEAFF.

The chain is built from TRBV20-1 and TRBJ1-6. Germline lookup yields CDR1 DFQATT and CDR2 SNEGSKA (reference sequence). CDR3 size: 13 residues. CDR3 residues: CSARDPRGSPLHF.

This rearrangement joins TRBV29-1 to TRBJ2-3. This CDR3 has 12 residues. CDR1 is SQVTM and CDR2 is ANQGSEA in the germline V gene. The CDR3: CSVDLITDTQYF.

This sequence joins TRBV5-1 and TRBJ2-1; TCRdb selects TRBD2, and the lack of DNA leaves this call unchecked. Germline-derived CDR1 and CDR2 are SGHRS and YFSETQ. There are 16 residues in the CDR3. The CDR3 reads CASSLGPAEVYNEQFF.

CDR3: CASSTTRPTGYNEQFF. The rearrangement joins TRBV7-9 to TRBJ2-1; with no DNA, the TCRdb D assignment of TRBD1 cannot be verified. The CDR3 covers 16 residues. Germline assignment: CDR1 SEHNR and CDR2 FQNEAQ (reference sequence).

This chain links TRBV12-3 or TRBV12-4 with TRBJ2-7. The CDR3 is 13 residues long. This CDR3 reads CASSLASRDEQYF.

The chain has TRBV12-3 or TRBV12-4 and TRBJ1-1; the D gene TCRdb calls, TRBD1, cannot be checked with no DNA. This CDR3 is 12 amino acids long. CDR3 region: CASYAQNTEAFF.

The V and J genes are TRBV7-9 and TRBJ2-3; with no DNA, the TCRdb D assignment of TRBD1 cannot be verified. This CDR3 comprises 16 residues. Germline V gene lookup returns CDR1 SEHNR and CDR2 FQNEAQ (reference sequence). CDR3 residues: CATSGTGGGGTDTQYF. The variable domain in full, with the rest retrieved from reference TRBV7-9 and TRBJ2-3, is DTGVSQNPRHKITKRGQNVTFRCDPISEHNRLYWYRQTLGQGPEFLTYFQNEAQLEKSRLLSDRFSAERPKGSFSTLEIQRTEQGDSAMYLCATSGTGGGGTDTQYFGPGTRLTVL.

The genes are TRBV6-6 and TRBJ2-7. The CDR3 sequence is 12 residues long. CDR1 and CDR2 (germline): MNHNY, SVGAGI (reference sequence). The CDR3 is CASSVPSYEQYF.

The CDR3 loop reads CASSVGSQNIQYF. This chain joins TRBV9 and TRBJ2-4. The CDR3 totals 13 residues. Looked up from germline, CDR1 is SGDLS and CDR2 is YYNGEE.

The CDR3: CASSQMDSGQYNEQFF. The chain has TRBV14 and TRBJ2-1; the TCRdb D gene call, TRBD2, has no DNA to confirm it. Per germline, CDR1 SGHDN and CDR2 FVKESK. CDR3 length equals 16 residues.

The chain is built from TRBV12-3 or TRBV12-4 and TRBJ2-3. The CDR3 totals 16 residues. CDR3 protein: CASSLSTGYHTDTQYF.

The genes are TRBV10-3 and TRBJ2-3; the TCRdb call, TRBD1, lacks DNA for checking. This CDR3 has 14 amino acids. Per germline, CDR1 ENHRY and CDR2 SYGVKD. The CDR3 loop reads CAINPGTSTDTQYF.

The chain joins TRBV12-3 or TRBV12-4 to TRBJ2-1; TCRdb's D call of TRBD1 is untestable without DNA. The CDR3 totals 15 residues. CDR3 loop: CASSSQGSSYNEQFF.

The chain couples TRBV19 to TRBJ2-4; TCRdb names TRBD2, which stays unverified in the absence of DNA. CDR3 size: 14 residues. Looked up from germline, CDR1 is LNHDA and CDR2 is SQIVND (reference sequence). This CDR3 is CASSIGTREDIQYF.

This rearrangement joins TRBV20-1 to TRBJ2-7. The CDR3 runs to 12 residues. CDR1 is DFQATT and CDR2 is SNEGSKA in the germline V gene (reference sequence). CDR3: CSARSFGDEQYF.

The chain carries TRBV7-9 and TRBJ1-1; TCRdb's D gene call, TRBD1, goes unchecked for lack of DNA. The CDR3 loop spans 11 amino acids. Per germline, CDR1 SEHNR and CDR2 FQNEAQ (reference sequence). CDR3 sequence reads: CASTQQGGAFF.